This TCR beta chain was sequenced during a study of T cell changes during pregnancy in multiple sclerosis. This clone was counted only a few times. Some clones are missing from TCRdb's copy, which holds only in-frame ones; the method was immunoSEQ multiplex PCR. The sample records under 80,000 clones, over 75% being singletons. V gave up 3 bases and J gave up 0 bases, with 16 bases separating them. This CDR3 has 16 amino acids. Germline CDR1 is SGHRS and CDR2 is YFSETQ. The sequencing here drew on peripheral blood, taken in the first trimester of pregnancy. The clonotype originates from a female donor with multiple sclerosis, enrolled in a pregnancy study. The V and J genes are TRBV5-1 and TRBJ2-7; D might be TRBD1 (5 bases). CDR3 loop: CASSSWSDSLSYEQYF. In nucleotides, the CDR3 is TGCGCCAGCAGCTCGTGGAGTGACAGCCTCTCCTACGAGCAGTACTTC.